Listed here is a single TCR beta chain. The target antigen is unknown. The data belong to a study of cytomegalovirus exposure and HLA in healthy donors. In germline, CDR1 is SGHRS, CDR2 YFSETQ. With 2 bases clipped from V and 2 bases from J, the junction kept 4 bases outside the gene matches. CDR3 length equals 15 residues. The study's findings and limits: The majority of TCR sequences were rare, yet some public TCRs appeared in many donors.

Sequencing was performed with immunoSEQ multiplex PCR; in TCRdb, only in-frame clones are kept and a portion is missing. The data hold under 300,000 clones, with approximately 83% observed a single time. The receptor's source is a woman under 30 in good health and CMV-seronegative. The sample was PBMCs. This chain links TRBV5-1 with TRBJ2-7; 10 positions agree with TRBD1. The CDR3 bases are TGCGCCAGCAGCTTAGGACAGGGGGGCACCTACGAGCAGTACTTC. It codes for CASSLGQGGTYEQYF.